These 14 T cell receptor beta chains were sequenced from one sample in a study of T cells after yellow fever vaccination. Using its own MiXCR run on the 5' RACE reads, TCRdb lists one record per CDR3 protein. The table has 110,000 to 150,000 distinct CDR3 sequences, around 6.3% seen once. The specimen was CD4+ T cells sorted from PBMCs, collected 10 days after the yellow fever booster vaccination. Receptor source: a man aged 30-40 years who received the YFV17D yellow fever vaccine.

This clonotype was detected many times. The rearrangement uses TRBV7-3 and TRBJ1-1, with D possibly TRBD1 on 6 matching bases. The CDR3 has 14 residues. The V gene's germline CDR1 is SGHTA and CDR2 FQGTGA. Trimming removed 2 bases at V and 3 bases at J, with 10 bases between. The CDR3 nucleotides read TGTGCCAGCAGCTTATCAGGGGCGGACACTGAAGCTTTCTTT. It is translated as CASSLSGADTEAFF. The full variable domain, its missing parts supplied by reference TRBV7-3 and TRBJ1-1, is GAGVSQTPSNKVTEKGKYVELRCDPISGHTALYWYRQSLGQGPEFLIYFQGTGAADDSGLPNDRFFAVRPEGSVSTLKIQRTERGDSAVYLCASSLSGADTEAFFGQGTRLTVV.

This clonotype turned up a few times. The rearrangement links TRBV18 to TRBJ2-7; 9 nucleotides agree with TRBD1. Germline-derived CDR1 and CDR2 are KGHSH and LQKENI. V was pared by 1 base and J by 5 bases, with 12 bases of the junction left unmatched. The CDR3 extends over 17 amino acids. The CDR3 region is CASSPLPPDRGLHEQYF. Here the CDR3 DNA reads TGTGCCAGCTCACCACTACCCCCGGACAGGGGCCTCCACGAGCAGTACTTC.

This clonotype was found a few times. The chain links TRBV5-1 to TRBJ2-1; TRBD2 matches at 7 bases. The germline CDR1 and CDR2 sequences are SGHRS and YFSETQ. V lost 0 bases, J lost 4 bases, and 7 bases stayed unmatched. CDR3 length equals 16 residues. Here the CDR3 reads CASSLAGPGGYNEQFF. DNA of the CDR3: TGCGCCAGCAGCTTGGCCGGGCCCGGGGGGTACAATGAGCAGTTCTTC.

This clonotype occurred many times. The CDR3 sequence: CATSRDGGGKPHNEQFF. CDR3 coding DNA: TGTGCCACCAGCAGGGACGGGGGCGGGAAACCCCACAATGAGCAGTTCTTC. The V gene is TRBV15, the J gene TRBJ2-1, with D perhaps assigned TRBD1 or TRBD2 (6 bases each). V gave up 3 bases and J gave up 5 bases, with 20 bases separating them. The CDR3 length is 17 residues. Germline V gene data show CDR1 as LNHNV and CDR2 as YYDKDF (reference sequence). The full variable domain, completed using reference TRBV15 and TRBJ2-1, is DAMVIQNPRYQVTQFGKPVTLSCSQTLNHNVMYWYQQKSSQAPKLLFHYYDKDFNNEADTPDNFQSRRPNTSFCFLDIRSPGLGDTAMYLCATSRDGGGKPHNEQFFGPGTRLTVL.

This clonotype was recorded at least ten times. The rearrangement joins TRBV4-3 to TRBJ2-7, with D possibly being TRBD2 (5 bases). Trimming stripped 0 bases from V and 5 bases from J, with 14 bases between. The CDR3 is 15 residues long. Germline-derived CDR1 and CDR2 are LGHNA and YSLEER. Here the CDR3 DNA reads TGCGCCAGCAGCCAAGATCGGGGTGTTACCCACGAGCAGTACTTC. Its translation: CASSQDRGVTHEQYF.

Notes on this clonotype: This may stem from a read error, because a much larger clone lies one nucleotide away. The chain has TRBV28 and TRBJ2-3; maybe TRBD2 (5 bases). CDR1 and CDR2 from the germline V gene are MDHEN and SYDVKM. The V end lost 7 bases, the J end lost 4 bases, and 24 bases lay between the germline ends. The CDR3 spans 17 residues. For the CDR3, the DNA is TGTGCCAGCAACCCAGAGGCTACTGGAGTTAGCGCAGATACGCAGTATTTT. Residues: CASNPEATGVSADTQYF. The whole variable domain, remainder taken from reference TRBV28 and TRBJ2-3, is DVKVTQSSRYLVKRTGEKVFLECVQDMDHENMFWYRQDPGLGLRLIYFSYDVKMKEKGDIPEGYSVSREKKERFSLILESASTNQTSMYLCASNPEATGVSADTQYFGPGTRLTVL.

This clonotype was found many times. The chain uses TRBV6-5 and TRBJ1-5; 10 bases map to TRBD1. CDR1 is MNHEY, CDR2 SVGAGI, per germline. With 5 bases clipped from V and 0 bases from J, the junction kept 7 bases outside the gene matches. This CDR3 is built from 17 residues. CDR3 in amino acids: CASSPRRTGGSNQPQHF. The CDR3 DNA is TGTGCCAGCAGTCCCCGTCGGACAGGGGGTAGCAATCAGCCCCAGCATTTT.

This clonotype was recorded at least ten times. The CDR3 region has the DNA TGTGCCAGCAGAAAACAGGGGGTGAACTATGGCTACACCTTC. Residues: CASRKQGVNYGYTF. The chain combines TRBV12-3 or TRBV12-4 with TRBJ1-2; 8 nucleotides line up with TRBD1. CDR3 length: 14 residues. Losses at the gene ends were 6 bases for V and 2 bases for J; bases not matched to a gene: 5.

This clonotype was observed at least ten times. The rearrangement uses TRBV6-2 or TRBV6-3 and TRBJ2-3, with a weak D call TRBD2 (5 bases). V was clipped by 5 bases and J by 0 bases, with 12 bases between them. This CDR3 comprises 15 residues. Per the germline V gene, CDR1 is MNHEY and CDR2 is SVGEGT. For the CDR3, the DNA is TGTGCCAGCAGTAATGGTCGGGGTAGCACAGATACGCAGTATTTT. It translates to CASSNGRGSTDTQYF.

In its sample, this clonotype was seen once. A much bigger clone sits one base away, suggesting this may be a read error. The chain combines TRBV4-2 with TRBJ2-7, with TRBD1 matching over 8 bases. This CDR3 comprises 15 residues. The germline CDR1 and CDR2 sequences are LGHNA and YNFKEQ. CDR3 sequence reads: CAGSLDRVSSYEQYF. As DNA, the CDR3 is TGTGCCGGCAGCCTGGACAGGGTAAGCTCCTACGAGCAGTACTTC.

This clonotype was detected many times. The genes are TRBV7-2 and TRBJ2-1; D remains ambiguous. Germline-derived CDR1 and CDR2 are SGHTA and FQGNSA. The CDR3 totals 13 residues. V lost 6 bases and J 3 bases, leaving 9 bases between the germline ends. CDR3 protein: CASSLGNYNEQFF. The CDR3 nucleotides are TGTGCCAGCAGTTTGGGTAACTACAATGAGCAGTTCTTC.

In its sample, this clonotype was seen many times. The gene calls are TRBV7-2 and TRBJ2-7, with 14 bases fitting TRBD2. The ends lost 6 bases at V and 4 bases at J; junction bases unmatched: 8. Germline V gene lookup returns CDR1 SGHTA and CDR2 FQGNSA. The CDR3 consists of 16 residues. The CDR3 DNA sequence: TGTGCCAGCAGACCGGGGGGGACTAGCGGGAGATACGAGCAGTACTTC. Its translation: CASRPGGTSGRYEQYF.

This clonotype was picked up many times. The chain uses TRBV6-1 and TRBJ2-5; 7 positions match TRBD1. Germline V CDR1 and CDR2: MNHNS, SASEGT. The CDR3 runs 12 residues. With V trimmed by 8 bases and J by 3 bases, 3 bases remained unmatched. CDR3 nucleotide sequence: TGTGCCAGCGGAACAGGGGAAGAGACCCAGTACTTC. Amino acid sequence: CASGTGEETQYF.

This clonotype was counted at least ten times. The chain employs TRBV3-1 and TRBJ2-5; tentative D call: TRBD1 (5 bases). The V and J ends lost 3 bases and 4 bases respectively, with 18 bases between them. The CDR3 sequence is 16 residues long. Germline V gives CDR1 LGHDT, CDR2 YNNKEL (reference sequence). Here the CDR3 DNA reads TGTGCCAGCAGCCATACGGCTAGGCCCCAGGGAGAGACCCAGTACTTC. Translating it yields CASSHTARPQGETQYF.